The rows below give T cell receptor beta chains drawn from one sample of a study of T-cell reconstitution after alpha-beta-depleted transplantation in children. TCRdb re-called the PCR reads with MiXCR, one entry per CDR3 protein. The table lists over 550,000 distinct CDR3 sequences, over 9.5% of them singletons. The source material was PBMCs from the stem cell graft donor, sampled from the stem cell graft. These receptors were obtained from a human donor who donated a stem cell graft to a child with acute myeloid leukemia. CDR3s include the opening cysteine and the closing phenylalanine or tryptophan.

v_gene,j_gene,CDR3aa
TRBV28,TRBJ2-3,CASSSPGGHTDTQYF
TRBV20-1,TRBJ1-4,CSAMGPGDEKLFF
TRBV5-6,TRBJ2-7,CASSLEYSPYEQYF
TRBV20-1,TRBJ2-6,CSATTGRSSGANVLTF
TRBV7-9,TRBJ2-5,CASSLPGAVGETQYF
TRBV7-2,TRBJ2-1,CASGSPSGRVNEQFF
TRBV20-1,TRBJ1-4,CSAWAAGDSEKLFF
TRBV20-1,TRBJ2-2,CSARPPGLGDTGELFF
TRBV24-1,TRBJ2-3,CATSDSSGRALGIDTQYF
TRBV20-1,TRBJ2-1,CSAPRDEQFF
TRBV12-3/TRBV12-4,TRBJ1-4,CASKNLAGGEKLFF
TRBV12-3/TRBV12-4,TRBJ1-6,CASSFTNAYNSPLHF
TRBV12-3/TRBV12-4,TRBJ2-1,CASIVGLAGVRGDEQFF
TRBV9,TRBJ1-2,CASNFNSNYGYTF
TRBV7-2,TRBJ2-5,CASSLTSGSPPETQYF
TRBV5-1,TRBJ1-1,CASSIEQGRTEAFF
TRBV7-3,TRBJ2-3,CASSERATDTQYF
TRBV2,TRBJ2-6,CASSEFRQFGANVLTF
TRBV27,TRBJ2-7,CATKIGLGEQYF
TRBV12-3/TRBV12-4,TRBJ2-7,CASSRWTGRLEQYF
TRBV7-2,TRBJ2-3,CASSTGQGHWTDTQYF
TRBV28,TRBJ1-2,CASTWGRVGYTF
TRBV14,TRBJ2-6,CASSQGGGNYSGANVLTF
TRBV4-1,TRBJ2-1,CASSQDQRARGEQREGSEQFF
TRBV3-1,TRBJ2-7,CASSPRGGNYEQYF
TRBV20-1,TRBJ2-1,CSALLSGRAVNNEQFF
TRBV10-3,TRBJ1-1,CAASDRENTEAFF
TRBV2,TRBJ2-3,CASWIPTDTQYF
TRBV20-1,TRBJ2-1,CSARSGLAAHNEQFF
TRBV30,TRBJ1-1,CAWSLGGSVTEAFF
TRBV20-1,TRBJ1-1,CSAREDATEAFF
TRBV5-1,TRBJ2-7,CASSFTGTGDNEQYF
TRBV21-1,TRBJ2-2,CASSKRWQSRNMNTGELFF
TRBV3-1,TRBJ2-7,CASSQETGSYEQYF